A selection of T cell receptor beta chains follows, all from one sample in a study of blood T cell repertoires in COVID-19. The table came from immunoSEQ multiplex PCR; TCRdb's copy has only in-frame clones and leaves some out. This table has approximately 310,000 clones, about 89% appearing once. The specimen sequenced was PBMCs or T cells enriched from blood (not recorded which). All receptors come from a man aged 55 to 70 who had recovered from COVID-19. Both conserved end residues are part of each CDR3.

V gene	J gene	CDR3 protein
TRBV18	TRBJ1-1	CASSGGGLNTEAFF
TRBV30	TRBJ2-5	CAWSVQGQETQYF
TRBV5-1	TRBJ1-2	CASSQGQAGNGYTF
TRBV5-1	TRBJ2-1	CASKVGTGERYNEQFF
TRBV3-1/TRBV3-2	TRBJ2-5	CASSLSETQYF
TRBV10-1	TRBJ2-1	CASSDLGTSGRASHEQFF
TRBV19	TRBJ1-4	CASSRSGAEKLFF
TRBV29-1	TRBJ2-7	CSVEGVGGGEQYF
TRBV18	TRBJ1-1	CASSPGRSSLNTEAFF
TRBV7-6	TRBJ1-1	CASSFSGTGLNTEAFF
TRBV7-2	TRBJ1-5	CASSTDRNQPQHF
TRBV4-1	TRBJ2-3	CASSQERRPPSDTQYF
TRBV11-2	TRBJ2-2	CASRHTGAGTRAGELFF
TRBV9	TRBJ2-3	CASSARVDTQYF
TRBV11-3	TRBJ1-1	CASSLEGTTNTEAFF
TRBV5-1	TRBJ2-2	CASGKREGFTGELFF
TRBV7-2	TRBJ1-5	CASSLWAGDQPQHF
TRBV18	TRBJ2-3	CASPRQERTSGSIADTQYF
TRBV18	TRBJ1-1	CASSPSTGDIAFF
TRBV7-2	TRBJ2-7	CASSLVRPPGEQYF
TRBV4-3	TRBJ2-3	CASSQGTSGFTDTQYF
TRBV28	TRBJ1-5	CASSTGPVNQPQHF
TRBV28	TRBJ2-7	CAIQDRDRGYEQYF
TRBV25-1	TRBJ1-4	CATVPRFNEKLFF
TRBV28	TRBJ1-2	CASLRDRVPKNYGYTF
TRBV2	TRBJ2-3	CASRGLVSGTDTQYF